The 20 T cell receptor beta chains given below trace back to one sample, sequenced in a study of blood T cell repertoires in COVID-19. Sequencing was performed with immunoSEQ multiplex PCR; in TCRdb, only in-frame clones are kept and a portion is missing. In the table there are 150,000 to 200,000 clones, 82% of which are singletons. Sample: PBMCs or T cells enriched from blood (not recorded which). The receptors stem from a man aged 50-59 years who had recovered from COVID-19.

This clone was counted a few times. J is TRBJ2-3 and V is TRBV27; no reliable D call. Germline lookup yields CDR1 MNHEY and CDR2 SMNVEV (reference sequence). The CDR3 runs 12 residues. The V end was cut by 2 bases, the J end by 9 bases, with 9 bases between. The CDR3 protein is CASSLTRETQYF. The CDR3 coding sequence is TGTGCCAGCAGTTTAACGAGAGAGACGCAGTATTTT.

The V and J genes are TRBV11-2 and TRBJ2-1, with TRBD2 matching over 12 bases. Germline V gene sequence: CDR1 SGHAT, CDR2 FQNNGV. V dropped 0 bases and J dropped 3; count of bases not matched to a gene: 3. The CDR3 extends over 17 amino acids. The CDR3 sequence: CASSLELAGGIYNEQFF. CDR3 nucleotides: TGTGCCAGCAGCTTAGAGCTAGCGGGGGGGATCTACAATGAGCAGTTCTTC.

The V gene is TRBV5-6, the J gene TRBJ2-3; D is unresolved. Trimming removed 4 bases at V and 4 bases at J, with 13 bases between. The CDR3 loop spans 14 amino acids. Germline V CDR1 and CDR2: SGHDT, YYEEEE. This CDR3 is CASSPPPVADTQYF. The CDR3 DNA reads TGTGCCAGCAGCCCTCCCCCAGTGGCAGATACGCAGTATTTT. Based on the CDR3 plus reference TRBV5-6 and TRBJ2-3, the full variable domain is DAGVTQSPTHLIKTRGQQVTLRCSPKSGHDTVSWYQQALGQGPQFIFQYYEEEERQRGNFPDRFSGHQFPNYSSELNVNALLLGDSALYLCASSPPPVADTQYFGPGTRLTVL.

V gene TRBV27 combines with J gene TRBJ2-2; D unresolved. CDR1 is MNHEY, CDR2 SMNVEV, per germline (reference sequence). This CDR3 spans 13 amino acids. Trimming left V 6 bases short and J 6 bases short, with 11 bases between. CDR3 in amino acids: CASSITGSGELFF. As DNA, the CDR3 is TGTGCCAGCAGCATCACCGGGTCCGGGGAGCTGTTTTTT.

This chain connects TRBV5-1 to TRBJ2-6; 8 bases align to TRBD1. CDR1 is SGHRS, CDR2 YFSETQ, per germline. The CDR3 spans 15 residues. V lost 6 bases and J lost 2; bases outside the gene matches: 4. CDR3 sequence reads: CASTTGVTGANVLTF. In nucleotides, the CDR3 is TGCGCCAGCACGACAGGGGTGACTGGGGCCAACGTCCTGACTTTC.

This chain links TRBV12-3 or TRBV12-4 with TRBJ1-2, with D unclear. Trimming left V 3 bases short and J 8 bases short, with 13 bases between. The CDR3 runs 13 residues. The CDR3 reads CASSFRPFEGYTF. CDR3 DNA sequence: TGTGCCAGCAGTTTTCGCCCGTTCGAGGGCTACACCTTC.

The chain couples TRBV6-5 to TRBJ2-4; 8 bases agree with TRBD2. The CDR3 loop spans 13 amino acids. Trimming cost V 7 bases and J 7 bases; bases outside gene matches: 6. Germline assignment: CDR1 MNHEY and CDR2 SVGAGI. The CDR3 here is CASTRRGGNIQYF. The CDR3 DNA reads as TGTGCCAGCACCCGTCGCGGGGGGAACATTCAGTACTTC.

This clone has a single count. The chain recombines TRBV6-2 or TRBV6-3 with TRBJ2-1; no clear D. The CDR3 totals 12 residues. Germline V gene data show CDR1 as MNHEY and CDR2 as SVGEGT. Trimming took 4 bases from V and 13 from J, leaving 14 bases between them. CDR3 bases: TGTGCCAGCAGTTCCGCGATAGCCCATCAGTTCTTC. Translated: CASSSAIAHQFF.

The rearrangement joins TRBV5-6 to TRBJ1-5; 7 bases fit TRBD1. This CDR3 region has 15 residues. Germline lookup yields CDR1 SGHDT and CDR2 YYEEEE. V shed 1 base, J shed 6 bases, and the junction held 7 bases outside the gene matches. CDR3 in amino acids: CASSLFDRQGQPQHF. In nucleotides, the CDR3 is TGTGCCAGCAGCTTGTTTGACCGACAGGGTCAGCCCCAGCATTTT.

The chain has TRBV3-1 (or the pseudogene TRBV3-2) and TRBJ1-3, with D unresolved. From germline, CDR1 is LGHDT and CDR2 YNNKEL (reference sequence). The CDR3 extends over 15 amino acids. V lost 3 bases and J 0 bases, leaving 9 bases between the germline ends. This CDR3 is CASSQNGDSGNTIYF. The CDR3 DNA sequence: TGTGCCAGCAGCCAGAACGGTGACTCTGGAAACACCATATATTTT.

The gene calls are TRBV15 and TRBJ2-1; 7 bases align to TRBD2. The CDR3 consists of 16 residues. The V gene's germline CDR1 is LNHNV and CDR2 YYDKDF (reference sequence). V shed 5 bases and J 4 bases; nucleotides not matched to a gene: 11. The chain's CDR3 is CATSGTIAGLYNEQFF. CDR3 DNA sequence: TGTGCCACCAGCGGGACCATAGCGGGCTTATACAATGAGCAGTTCTTC.

J is TRBJ1-1 and V is TRBV24-1, with D perhaps matching TRBD1 (6 bases). The germline gives CDR1 KGHDR, CDR2 SFDVKD. This CDR3 region has 15 residues. V lost 2 bases and J 1 base, leaving 10 bases between the germline ends. The CDR3, as DNA: TGTGCCACCAGTGATTCGGGACAAGCGAACACTGAAGCTTTCTTT. It codes for CATSDSGQANTEAFF.

The V and J genes are TRBV5-1 and TRBJ2-2; 8 positions match TRBD2. Trimming cost V 0 bases and J 1 base; bases outside gene matches: 2. Germline loops: CDR1 SGHRS, CDR2 YFSETQ. The CDR3 extends over 16 amino acids. The CDR3 loop is CASSLGSGGNTGELFF. The CDR3 DNA reads as TGCGCCAGCAGCTTGGGGAGCGGGGGGAACACCGGGGAGCTGTTTTTT.

This clone was found once. V is TRBV19 and J is TRBJ2-2; 13 positions agree with TRBD2. The junction had 4 bases not matched to a gene; V was cut back by 3 bases and J by 3 bases. CDR3 length equals 17 residues. From germline, CDR1 is LNHDA and CDR2 SQIVND (reference sequence). The CDR3: CASSIQGLAGYTGELFF. The CDR3 bases are TGTGCCAGTAGTATCCAGGGACTAGCGGGATACACCGGGGAGCTGTTTTTT.

This clone turned up a few times. The chain uses TRBV19 and TRBJ1-5; a weak D match, TRBD1 (5 bases). The CDR3 covers 17 residues. V was cut by 3 bases and J by 0 bases, with 15 bases left in between. The germline CDR1 and CDR2 sequences are LNHDA and SQIVND (reference sequence). CDR3 in DNA: TGTGCCAGTAGTATGCACCCTCGGGGGTATAGCAATCAGCCCCAGCATTTT. As protein: CASSMHPRGYSNQPQHF.

J is TRBJ1-5 and V is TRBV6-1; D not resolved. CDR3 length: 16 residues. Trimming removed 2 bases from V and 0 bases from J, with 11 bases in between. CDR1 is MNHNS, CDR2 SASEGT, per germline. CDR3 loop: CASSERADYSNQPQHF. The DNA of the CDR3 is TGTGCCAGCAGTGAAAGGGCGGACTATAGCAATCAGCCCCAGCATTTT.

The chain employs TRBV20-1 and TRBJ2-1; D is undetermined. The length of the CDR3 is 14 residues. Germline CDR1 reads DFQATT; CDR2 reads SNEGSKA (reference sequence). Between the trimmed V and J ends, which lost 3 bases and 0 bases, there was a span of 9 bases. The CDR3, as DNA: TGCAGTGCTAGTGTCGCGAGCTCCTACAATGAGCAGTTCTTC. Encoded protein: CSASVASSYNEQFF.

This clone has a handful of counts. This chain connects TRBV29-1 to TRBJ2-1; a weak D match, TRBD2 (6 bases). Deletions cut 7 bases from V and 9 bases from J, with 13 bases between. The CDR3 is 11 residues long. The V gene's germline CDR1 is SQVTM and CDR2 ANQGSEA. CDR3 bases: TGCAGCGCCCATTGGGGAGGTGAGCAGTTCTTC. Encoded protein: CSAHWGGEQFF.

V gene TRBV6-5 combines with J gene TRBJ1-6; TRBD1 might be the D (6 bases). Trimming pared 2 bases from V and 9 bases from J, leaving 14 bases between. This CDR3 region has 15 residues. Germline values: CDR1 MNHEY, CDR2 SVGAGI. The CDR3: CASSYHTGSGSPLHF. DNA of the CDR3: TGTGCCAGCAGTTACCACACAGGGTCGGGTTCACCCCTCCACTTT.

This chain uses TRBV4-1 with TRBJ1-1, with D maybe TRBD1 (5 bases). The germline gives CDR1 MGHRA, CDR2 YSYEKL. Trimming removed 1 base from V and 5 bases from J, with 11 bases in between. This CDR3 has 14 amino acids. CDR3 DNA sequence: TGCGCCAGCAGCCAAGGTGTTCGGGGGACTGAAGCTTTCTTT. Its translation is CASSQGVRGTEAFF.